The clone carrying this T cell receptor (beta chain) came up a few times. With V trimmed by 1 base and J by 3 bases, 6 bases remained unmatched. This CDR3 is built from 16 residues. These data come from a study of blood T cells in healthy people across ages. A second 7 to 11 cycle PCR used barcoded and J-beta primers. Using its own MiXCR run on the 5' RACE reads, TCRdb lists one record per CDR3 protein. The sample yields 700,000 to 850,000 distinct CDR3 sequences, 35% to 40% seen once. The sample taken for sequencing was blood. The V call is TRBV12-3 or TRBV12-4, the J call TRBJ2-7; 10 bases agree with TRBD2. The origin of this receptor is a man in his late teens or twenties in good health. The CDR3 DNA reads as TGTGCCAGCAGTTTAGGGCTAGCGGGGGCCAACTACGAGCAGTACTTC. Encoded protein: CASSLGLAGANYEQYF.